This record covers a single T cell receptor (beta chain). Its antigen remains unidentified. Assay: immunoSEQ multiplex PCR; the TCRdb copy retains only in-frame clones and omits some. This table holds about 26,000 clones, approximately 84% found once. The sample comes from a study of radiation and T cells in renal cell carcinoma. Study-level findings and limits: From baseline, blood top tumor clonotypes peaked at 2 weeks post-radiation. Pretreatment tumor biopsies were lacking, so baseline clonotypes are unknown.

With 5 bases removed from V and 0 bases from J, the gap between germline ends came to 15 bases. From germline, CDR1 is SGHTA and CDR2 FQGTGA. This CDR3 has 16 amino acids. Time point noted: blood 2 weeks post-SBRT. Treatment defined: 15 Gy SBRT to primary tumor, nephrectomy 4 weeks later. Radiation-treated patients gave blood at baseline, week 2 and week 4. This renal cell carcinoma was of the clear cell type. The TCR was taken from a man aged 55 to 70 with renal cell carcinoma. The gene calls are TRBV7-3 and TRBJ2-3, with D uncertain. The material sequenced was blood, taken from a patient whose treatment included radiotherapy and nephrectomy. DNA for the CDR3: TGTGCCAGCAGCCCCGGGCCCCAACGCAGCACAGATACGCAGTATTTT. Its protein product is CASSPGPQRSTDTQYF.